Listed here are 15 T cell receptor beta chains from one sample, sequenced in a study of beta chain features in type 1 diabetes. Sequenced material consisted of expressed TCRB transcripts (all of the isolated RNA was reverse transcribed). The repertoire was sequenced with immunoSEQ multiplex PCR; TCRdb's copy has only in-frame clones and lacks some. The sample yields 250,000 to 400,000 clones, about 15% seen once. Sequenced material: central memory CD4+ T cells from blood. Receptors originate from a man younger than 45 in good health.

This clone was detected only a few times. V usage is TRBV30 and J usage is TRBJ1-2; D gene unclear. The CDR3 is 13 amino acids. Germline values: CDR1 GTSNPN, CDR2 SVGIG (reference sequence). V was trimmed by 0 bases and J by 8 bases, leaving 13 bases between them. CDR3 bases: TGTGCCTGGAGTGTACCTAGAGGGTACGGCTACACCTTC. Protein product: CAWSVPRGYGYTF.

The table lists this clone with many counts. Other DNA sequences from this sample encode an identical CDR3 as well. The V and J genes are TRBV18 and TRBJ1-6; TRBD1 agrees at 9 bases. Germline V gene sequence: CDR1 KGHSH, CDR2 LQKENI. Trimming cost V 2 bases and J 7 bases; bases outside gene matches: 0. The CDR3 runs 14 residues. CDR3 DNA: TGTGCCAGCTCACCAGGGACAGGGAATTCACCCCTCCACTTT. This sequence encodes CASSPGTGNSPLHF.

This clone was detected a few times. The genes are TRBV19 and TRBJ2-5, with D possibly being TRBD1 or TRBD2 (5 bases each). The germline CDR1 and CDR2 sequences are LNHDA and SQIVND (reference sequence). V was pared by 11 bases and J by 3 bases, with 28 bases between. The CDR3 totals 17 residues. The CDR3 protein is CAESRDPPVFPEETQYF. CDR3 in DNA: TGTGCCGAATCCAGGGACCCCCCGGTATTCCCTGAAGAGACCCAGTACTTC.

This clone appeared a few times. This chain uses TRBV30 with TRBJ1-2; weak D call: TRBD1 (5 bases). The germline gives CDR1 GTSNPN, CDR2 SVGIG (reference sequence). The CDR3 has 13 amino acids. Trimming shortened V by 4 bases and J by 3 bases, and 12 bases separated the two germline ends. This chain's CDR3 is CAWTRGEYYGYTF. Here the CDR3 DNA reads TGTGCCTGGACGCGAGGGGAGTACTATGGCTACACCTTC.

This clone was detected only a few times. V is TRBV28 and J is TRBJ2-3; 9 nucleotides match TRBD2. This CDR3 is 14 amino acids long. CDR1 is MDHEN, CDR2 SYDVKM, per germline. After removal of 7 bases from V and 1 base from J, the junction contained 3 bases not matched to a gene. The CDR3 DNA reads TGTGCCAGCAAAGGACTAGCGCGCACAGATACGCAGTATTTT. Translated, it gives CASKGLARTDTQYF.

V gene TRBV2 combines with J gene TRBJ1-1, with 8 bases fitting TRBD1. The CDR3 has 15 residues. V was pared by 6 bases and J by 1 base, with 7 bases of the junction left unmatched. Per germline, CDR1 SNHLY and CDR2 FYNNEI. The chain's CDR3 is CASRERGQANTEAFF. The CDR3 region has the DNA TGTGCCAGCAGGGAGAGGGGACAGGCGAACACTGAAGCTTTCTTT.

This clone has only a few counts. The J gene is TRBJ1-2, the V gene TRBV9; D uncertain. The length of the CDR3 is 14 residues. V lost 0 bases and J 2 bases, leaving 8 bases between the germline ends. Germline V gene lookup returns CDR1 SGDLS and CDR2 YYNGEE. Written as DNA, the CDR3 is TGTGCCAGCAGCGTAGACGCACAGAACTATGGCTACACCTTC. It specifies CASSVDAQNYGYTF.

The rearrangement joins TRBV6-5 to TRBJ1-1; TRBD1 aligns across 8 bases. The length of the CDR3 is 16 residues. V lost 3 bases to trimming and J lost 2 bases; unmatched junction nucleotides: 8. Germline lookup yields CDR1 MNHEY and CDR2 SVGAGI. The CDR3 region is CASSYLLQGGNTEAFF. CDR3 nucleotides: TGTGCCAGCAGTTATCTATTACAGGGGGGAAACACTGAAGCTTTCTTT.

V gene TRBV11-3 combines with J gene TRBJ2-6; either TRBD1 or TRBD2 may supply D (5 bases each). The CDR3 runs 19 residues. Between the trimmed V and J ends, which lost 5 bases and 2 bases, there was a span of 22 bases. Germline V CDR1 and CDR2: SGHNT, YENEEA. The CDR3 DNA reads as TGTGCCAGCAGCCCCGGGACGTTCAAGACTCTGGCTGGGGCCAACGTCCTGACTTTC. Translation gives CASSPGTFKTLAGANVLTF.

This clone was observed a few times. This specimen includes other DNA sequences encoding the same CDR3. The gene calls are TRBV6-5 and TRBJ1-2, with unresolved D. Trimming took off 0 bases at V and 7 bases at J, with 9 bases between the two ends. Germline CDR1 is MNHEY and CDR2 is SVGAGI. CDR3 length equals 13 residues. CDR3 nucleotide sequence: TGTGCCAGCAGTTACTCGAGAGAGGGTGGCTACACCTTC. Encoded protein: CASSYSREGGYTF.

This clone has a handful of counts. The chain joins TRBV7-9 to TRBJ1-1, with TRBD1 identical over 7 bases. V was clipped by 5 bases and J by 2 bases; unmatched bases: 14. The CDR3 is made up of 17 amino acids. Germline assignment: CDR1 SEHNR and CDR2 FQNEAQ (reference sequence). Here the CDR3 reads CASSQGGTGASNTEAFF. CDR3 nucleotides: TGTGCCAGCAGCCAAGGGGGTACAGGGGCCTCCAACACTGAAGCTTTCTTT.

This clone was detected a few times. V usage is TRBV6-5 and J usage is TRBJ2-1; D is ambiguous. This CDR3 has 11 residues. V dropped 9 bases and J dropped 7 bases, with 10 bases sitting between them. Germline V lookup: CDR1 MNHEY, CDR2 SVGAGI. CDR3: CASKLRNEQFF. CDR3 DNA sequence: TGTGCCAGTAAATTAAGGAATGAGCAGTTCTTC.

The CDR3 spells CASSLKQNYGYTF. CDR3 coding DNA: TGTGCCAGCAGTTTAAAGCAAAACTATGGCTACACCTTC. This sequence joins TRBV27 and TRBJ1-2; no reliable D call. V shed 2 bases and J shed 2 bases, with 6 bases lying between them. The germline V gene has CDR1 MNHEY and CDR2 SMNVEV (reference sequence). The CDR3 contains 13 residues.

The chain employs TRBV11-2 and TRBJ2-3; the D is unclear. V was cut by 2 bases and J by 2 bases, with 11 bases left in between. Germline CDR1 SGHAT, CDR2 FQNNGV. The CDR3 consists of 15 residues. CDR3 amino acids: CASSLPSGDTDTQYF. In DNA, the CDR3 is TGTGCCAGCAGCTTACCTAGTGGGGACACAGATACGCAGTATTTT.

The chain joins TRBV11-3 to TRBJ1-1, with TRBD1 matching 9 bases. V trimming: 5 bases; J trimming: 5 bases; junction bases outside the gene matches: 9. The CDR3 totals 15 residues. Germline CDR1 SGHNT, CDR2 YENEEA. The CDR3: CASSQTGTGWTEAFF. CDR3 nucleotides: TGTGCCAGCAGCCAGACAGGGACAGGGTGGACTGAAGCTTTCTTT.